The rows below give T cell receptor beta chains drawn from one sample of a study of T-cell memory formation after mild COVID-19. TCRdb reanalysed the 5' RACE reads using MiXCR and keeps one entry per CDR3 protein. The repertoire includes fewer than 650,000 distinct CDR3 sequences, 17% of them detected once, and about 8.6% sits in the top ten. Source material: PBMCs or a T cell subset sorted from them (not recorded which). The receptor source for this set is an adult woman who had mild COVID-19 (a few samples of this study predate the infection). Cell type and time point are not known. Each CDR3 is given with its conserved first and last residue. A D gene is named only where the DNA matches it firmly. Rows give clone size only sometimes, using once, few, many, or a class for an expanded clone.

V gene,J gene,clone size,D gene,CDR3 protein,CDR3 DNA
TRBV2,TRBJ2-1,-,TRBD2,CASSEVGLAGGPPYNEQFF,TGTGCCAGCAGTGAAGTGGGACTAGCGGGAGGGCCGCCCTACAATGAGCAGTTCTTC
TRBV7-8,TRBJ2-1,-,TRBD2,CASSGRLAGGGEYNEQFF,TGTGCCAGCAGCGGACGACTAGCGGGGGGCGGGGAGTACAATGAGCAGTTCTTC
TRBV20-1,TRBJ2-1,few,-,CSASTGASGEQFF,TGCAGTGCTAGTACGGGCGCCTCGGGTGAGCAGTTCTTC
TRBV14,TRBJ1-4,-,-,CASSQVGARDGEKLFF,TGTGCCAGCAGCCAAGTTGGCGCCAGGGACGGTGAAAAACTGTTTTTT
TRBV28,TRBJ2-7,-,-,CASSLLTALSYEQYF,TGTGCCAGCAGTTTATTGACGGCCCTCTCCTACGAGCAGTACTTC
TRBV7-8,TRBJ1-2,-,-,CASSPQSGNYGYTF,TGTGCCAGCAGCCCCCAGTCGGGCAACTATGGCTACACCTTC
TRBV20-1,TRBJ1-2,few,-,CSASGASADYGYTF,TGCAGTGCTAGCGGAGCATCTGCTGATTATGGCTACACCTTC
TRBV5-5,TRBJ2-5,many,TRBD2,CASSSGLVQETQYF,TGTGCCAGCAGTTCAGGACTAGTCCAAGAGACCCAGTACTTC
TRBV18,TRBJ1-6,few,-,CASSPPARPYSPLHF,TGTGCCAGCTCACCACCGGCCAGACCTTATTCACCCCTCCACTTT
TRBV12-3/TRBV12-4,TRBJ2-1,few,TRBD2,CASSWTSGEQFF,TGTGCCAGCAGCTGGACTAGCGGTGAGCAGTTCTTC
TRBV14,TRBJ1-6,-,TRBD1,CASADRGGNSPLHF,TGTGCCAGCGCCGACAGGGGGGGTAATTCACCCCTCCACTTT
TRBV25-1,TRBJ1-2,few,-,CASTTGTNYGYTF,TGTGCCAGCACCACCGGGACGAACTATGGCTACACCTTC
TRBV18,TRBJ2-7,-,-,CASSPSGITGVYEQYF,TGTGCCAGCTCACCGTCAGGGATCACTGGGGTCTACGAGCAGTACTTC
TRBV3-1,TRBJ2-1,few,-,CASSSTTSPQFF,TGTGCCAGCAGCTCGACGACCTCCCCGCAGTTCTTC
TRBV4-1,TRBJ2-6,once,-,CASSQDPRPSGANVLTF,TGCGCCAGCAGCCAAGATCCTCGCCCTTCTGGGGCCAACGTCCTGACTTTC
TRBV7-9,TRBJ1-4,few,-,CASSFGHGAEKLFF,TGTGCCAGCAGCTTCGGACATGGGGCTGAAAAACTGTTTTTT
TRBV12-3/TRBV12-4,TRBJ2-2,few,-,CASSSLRQGGLFF,TGTGCCAGCAGTTCGTTGAGGCAGGGAGGGCTGTTTTTT
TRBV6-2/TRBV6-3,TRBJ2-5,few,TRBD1,CASTHGGTGLRTQYF,TGTGCCAGCACCCACGGTGGGACAGGCCTTAGGACCCAGTACTTC
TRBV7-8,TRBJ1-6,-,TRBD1,CASSGGQGDSPLHF,TGTGCCAGCAGCGGGGGACAGGGGGATTCACCCCTCCACTTT
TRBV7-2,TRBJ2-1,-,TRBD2,CASSAQTSGEQFF,TGTGCCAGCAGCGCTCAGACTAGCGGTGAGCAGTTCTTC
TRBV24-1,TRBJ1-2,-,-,CATSDLTGYTF,TGTGCCACCAGTGATTTAACTGGCTACACCTTC
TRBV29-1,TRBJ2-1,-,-,CSYSGVGEQFF,TGCAGCTACTCCGGGGTTGGTGAGCAGTTCTTC
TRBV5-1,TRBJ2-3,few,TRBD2,CASSSGLAGGSGTQYF,TGCGCCAGCAGCTCCGGACTAGCGGGAGGATCGGGTACGCAGTATTTT
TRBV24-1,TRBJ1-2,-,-,CATSDDSYGYTF,TGTGCCACCAGTGACGACAGCTATGGCTACACCTTC
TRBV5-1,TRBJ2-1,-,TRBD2,CASSTAGVAYNEQFF,TGCGCCAGCAGCACAGCGGGAGTGGCGTACAATGAGCAGTTCTTC
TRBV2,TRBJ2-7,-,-,CASTGGVLYEQYF,TGTGCCAGCACTGGGGGCGTTCTTTACGAGCAGTACTTC
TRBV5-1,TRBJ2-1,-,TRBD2,CASSLRSSGGSYNEQFF,TGCGCCAGCAGCTTGAGGTCTAGCGGGGGTTCCTACAATGAGCAGTTCTTC
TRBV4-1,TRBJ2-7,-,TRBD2,CASSQEWPTGTSAGNSYEQYF,TGCGCCAGCAGCCAAGAATGGCCGACCGGGACTAGTGCTGGCAACTCCTACGAGCAGTACTTC
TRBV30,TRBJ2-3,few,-,CAWSVAALSTDTQYF,TGTGCCTGGAGTGTAGCGGCCCTGAGCACAGATACGCAGTATTTT
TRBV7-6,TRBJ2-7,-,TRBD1,CASSSRQGAQDEQYF,TGTGCCAGCAGCTCCAGACAGGGGGCGCAGGACGAGCAGTACTTC
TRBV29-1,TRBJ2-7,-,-,CSVAQRGEQYF,TGCAGCGTTGCCCAGCGCGGGGAGCAGTACTTC
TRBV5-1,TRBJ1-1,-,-,CASSLRFPGEVTEAFF,TGCGCCAGCAGCTTGCGTTTCCCGGGGGAGGTGACTGAAGCTTTCTTT
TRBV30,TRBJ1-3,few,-,CAWSDGSSGNTIYF,TGTGCCTGGAGTGATGGGAGCTCTGGAAACACCATATATTTT
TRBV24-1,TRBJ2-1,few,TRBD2,CATSDAGPASGYNEQFF,TGTGCCACCAGTGATGCCGGCCCAGCTAGCGGCTACAATGAGCAGTTCTTC
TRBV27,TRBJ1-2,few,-,CASSWTANYGYTF,TGTGCCAGCAGTTGGACAGCGAACTATGGCTACACCTTC
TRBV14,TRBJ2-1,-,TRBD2,CASSQPGLATDEQFF,TGTGCCAGCAGCCAACCGGGACTAGCTACCGATGAGCAGTTCTTC
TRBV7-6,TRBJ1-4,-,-,CASSSGRTATNEKLFF,TGTGCCAGCAGCTCCGGCCGGACAGCAACTAATGAAAAACTGTTTTTT
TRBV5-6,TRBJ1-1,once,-,CASSLGGRTAGNTEAFF,TGTGCCAGCAGCTTGGGAGGGCGGACAGCCGGGAACACTGAAGCTTTCTTT
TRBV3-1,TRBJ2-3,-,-,CASSQDPRRWTDTQYF,TGTGCCAGCAGCCAAGATCCCCGCCGATGGACAGATACGCAGTATTTT
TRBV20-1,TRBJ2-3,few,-,CSLREVTDTQYF,TGCAGTTTGCGGGAAGTTACAGATACGCAGTATTTT
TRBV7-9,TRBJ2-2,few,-,CASSLSRANTGELFF,TGTGCCAGCAGCTTATCCAGGGCTAACACCGGGGAGCTGTTTTTT
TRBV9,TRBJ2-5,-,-,CASSEWPGDSETQYF,TGTGCCAGCAGCGAGTGGCCGGGGGATTCAGAGACCCAGTACTTC
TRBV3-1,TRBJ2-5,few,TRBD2,CASSQSGGPETQYF,TGTGCCAGCAGCCAGAGCGGGGGGCCAGAGACCCAGTACTTC
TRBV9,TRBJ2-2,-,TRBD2,CASSVAPSGRGGELFF,TGTGCCAGCAGCGTAGCTCCCAGCGGGAGGGGCGGGGAGCTGTTTTTT
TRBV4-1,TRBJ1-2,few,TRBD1,CASTLTGEVPSGYTF,TGCGCCAGCACCCTGACAGGGGAGGTCCCGAGCGGCTACACCTTC
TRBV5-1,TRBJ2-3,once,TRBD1,CASSFTGVGDTQYF,TGCGCCAGCAGCTTCACAGGGGTTGGAGATACGCAGTATTTT
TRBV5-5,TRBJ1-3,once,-,CASSWGVENTIYF,TGTGCCAGCAGCTGGGGCGTGGAAAACACCATATATTTT
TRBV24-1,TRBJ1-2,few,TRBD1,CATSDHRGAYGYTF,TGTGCCACCAGTGATCACAGGGGTGCCTATGGCTACACCTTC
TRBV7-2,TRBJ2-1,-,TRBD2,CASSLRVAGVDNEQFF,TGTGCCAGCAGCTTAAGGGTAGCGGGAGTAGACAATGAGCAGTTCTTC